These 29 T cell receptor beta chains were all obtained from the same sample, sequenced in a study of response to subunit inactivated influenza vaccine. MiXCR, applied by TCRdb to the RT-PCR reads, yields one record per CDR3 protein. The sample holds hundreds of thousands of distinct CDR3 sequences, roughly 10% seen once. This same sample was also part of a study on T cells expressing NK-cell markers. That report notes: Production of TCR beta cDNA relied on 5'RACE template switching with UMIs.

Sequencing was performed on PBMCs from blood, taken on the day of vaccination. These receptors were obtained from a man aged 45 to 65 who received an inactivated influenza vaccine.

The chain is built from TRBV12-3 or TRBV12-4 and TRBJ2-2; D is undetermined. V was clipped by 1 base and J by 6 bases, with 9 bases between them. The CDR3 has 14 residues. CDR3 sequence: CASSLEGSSGELFF. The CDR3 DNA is TGTGCCAGCAGTTTAGAGGGTTCGTCCGGGGAGCTGTTTTTT.

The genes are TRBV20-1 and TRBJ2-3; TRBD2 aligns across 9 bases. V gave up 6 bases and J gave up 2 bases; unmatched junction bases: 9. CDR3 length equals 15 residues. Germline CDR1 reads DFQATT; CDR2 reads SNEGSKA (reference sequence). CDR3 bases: TGCAGTGCCGGCTTGAGACTAGCGGACACAGATACGCAGTATTTT. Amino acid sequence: CSAGLRLADTDTQYF.

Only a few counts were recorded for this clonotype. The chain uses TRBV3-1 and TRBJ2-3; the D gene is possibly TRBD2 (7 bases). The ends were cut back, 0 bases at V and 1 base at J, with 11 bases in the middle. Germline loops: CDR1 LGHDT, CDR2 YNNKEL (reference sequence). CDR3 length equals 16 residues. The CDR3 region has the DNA TGTGCCAGCAGCCAAGATTGGGGGGGCCGCACAGATACGCAGTATTTT. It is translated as CASSQDWGGRTDTQYF.

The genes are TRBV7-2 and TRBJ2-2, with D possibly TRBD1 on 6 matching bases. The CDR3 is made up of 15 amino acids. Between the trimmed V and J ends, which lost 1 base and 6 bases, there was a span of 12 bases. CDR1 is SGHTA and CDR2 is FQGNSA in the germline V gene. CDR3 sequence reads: CASSLGQAGSGELFF. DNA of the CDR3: TGTGCCAGCAGCTTAGGACAGGCGGGCTCCGGGGAGCTGTTTTTT. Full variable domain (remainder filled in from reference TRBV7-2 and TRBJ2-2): GAGVSQSPSNKVTEKGKDVELRCDPISGHTALYWYRQSLGQGLEFLIYFQGNSAPDKSGLPSDRFSAERTGGSVSTLTIQRTQQEDSAVYLCASSLGQAGSGELFFGEGSRLTVL.

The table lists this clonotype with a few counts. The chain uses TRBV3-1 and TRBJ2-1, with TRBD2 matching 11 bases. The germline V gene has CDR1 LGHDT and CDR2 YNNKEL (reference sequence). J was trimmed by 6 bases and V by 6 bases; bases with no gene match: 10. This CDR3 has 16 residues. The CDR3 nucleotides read TGTGCCAGCAGGACCGAAGCACTAGCGGGGGTCAATGAGCAGTTCTTC. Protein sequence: CASRTEALAGVNEQFF.

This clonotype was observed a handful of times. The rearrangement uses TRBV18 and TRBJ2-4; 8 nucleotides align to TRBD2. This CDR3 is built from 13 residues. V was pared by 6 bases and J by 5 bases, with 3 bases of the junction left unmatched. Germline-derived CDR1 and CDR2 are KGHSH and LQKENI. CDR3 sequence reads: CASSGGGENIQYF. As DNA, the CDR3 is TGTGCCAGCTCCGGGGGGGGCGAAAACATTCAGTACTTC. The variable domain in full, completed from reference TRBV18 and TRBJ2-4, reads NAGVMQNPRHLVRRRGQEARLRCSPMKGHSHVYWYRQLPEEGLKFMVYLQKENIIDESGMPKERFSAEFPKEGPSILRIQQVVRGDSAAYFCASSGGGENIQYFGAGTRLSVL.

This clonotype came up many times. CDR3 in DNA: TGCGCCAGCAGCAGCCGGCAAGACACTGAAGCTTTCTTT. Protein sequence: CASSSRQDTEAFF. This chain connects TRBV5-1 to TRBJ1-1; D unclear. V lost 4 bases and J lost 3, with 10 bases in between. This CDR3 comprises 13 residues. Germline-derived CDR1 and CDR2 are SGHRS and YFSETQ.

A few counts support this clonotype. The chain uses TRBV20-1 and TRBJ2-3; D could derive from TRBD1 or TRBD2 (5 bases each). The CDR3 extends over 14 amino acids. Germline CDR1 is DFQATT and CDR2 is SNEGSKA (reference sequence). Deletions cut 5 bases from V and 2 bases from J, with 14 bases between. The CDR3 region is CSALSGTFTDTQYF. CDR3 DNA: TGCAGTGCTCTATCGGGGACGTTCACAGATACGCAGTATTTT.

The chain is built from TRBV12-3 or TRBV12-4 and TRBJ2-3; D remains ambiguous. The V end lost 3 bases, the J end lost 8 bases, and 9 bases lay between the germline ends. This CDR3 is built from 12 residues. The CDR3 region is CASSLDQATQYF. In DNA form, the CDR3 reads TGTGCCAGCAGTTTGGACCAAGCTACGCAGTATTTT.

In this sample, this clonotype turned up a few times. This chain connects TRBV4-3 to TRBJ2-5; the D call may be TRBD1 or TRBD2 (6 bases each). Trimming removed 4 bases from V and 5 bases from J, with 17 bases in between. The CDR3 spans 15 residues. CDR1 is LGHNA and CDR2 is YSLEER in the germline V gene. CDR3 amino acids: CASSRETGTGETQYF. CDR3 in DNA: TGCGCCAGCAGCCGAGAAACAGGGACTGGGGAGACCCAGTACTTC.

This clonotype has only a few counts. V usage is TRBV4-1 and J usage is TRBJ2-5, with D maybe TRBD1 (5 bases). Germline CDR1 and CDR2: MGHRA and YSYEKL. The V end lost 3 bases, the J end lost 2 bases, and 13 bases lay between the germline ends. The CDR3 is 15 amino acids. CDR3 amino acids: CASSQDWTPQETQYF. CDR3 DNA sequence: TGCGCCAGCAGCCAGGATTGGACACCTCAAGAGACCCAGTACTTC.

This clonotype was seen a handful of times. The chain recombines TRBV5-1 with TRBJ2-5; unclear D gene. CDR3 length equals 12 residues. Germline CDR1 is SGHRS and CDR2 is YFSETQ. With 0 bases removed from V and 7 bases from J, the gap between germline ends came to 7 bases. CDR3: CASSLGYGTQYF. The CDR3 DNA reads TGCGCCAGCAGCTTGGGGTACGGGACCCAGTACTTC.

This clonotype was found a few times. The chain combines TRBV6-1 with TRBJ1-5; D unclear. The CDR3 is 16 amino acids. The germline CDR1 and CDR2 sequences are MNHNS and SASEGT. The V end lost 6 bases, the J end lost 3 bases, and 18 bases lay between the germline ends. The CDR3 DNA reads TGTGCCAGCAGCCCCATCGGGAGCCGACCCAATCAGCCCCAGCATTTT. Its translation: CASSPIGSRPNQPQHF.

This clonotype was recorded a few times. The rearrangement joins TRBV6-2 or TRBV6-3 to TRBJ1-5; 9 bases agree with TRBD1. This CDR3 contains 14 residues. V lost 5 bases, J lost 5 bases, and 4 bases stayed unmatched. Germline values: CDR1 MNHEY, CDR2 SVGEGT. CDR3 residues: CASSRTGVDQPQHF. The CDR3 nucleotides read TGTGCCAGCAGTCGGACAGGGGTGGATCAGCCCCAGCATTTT.

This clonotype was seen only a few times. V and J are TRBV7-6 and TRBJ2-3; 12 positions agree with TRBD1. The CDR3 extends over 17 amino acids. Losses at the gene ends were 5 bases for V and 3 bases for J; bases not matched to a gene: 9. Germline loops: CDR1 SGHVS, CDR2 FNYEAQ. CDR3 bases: TGTGCCAGCAGCACAGACCGGGACAGGGGGCTAACAGATACGCAGTATTTT. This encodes CASSTDRDRGLTDTQYF.

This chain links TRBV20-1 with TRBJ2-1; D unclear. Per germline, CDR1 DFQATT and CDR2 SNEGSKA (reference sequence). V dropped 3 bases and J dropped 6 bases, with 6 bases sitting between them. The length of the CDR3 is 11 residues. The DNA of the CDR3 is TGCAGTGCTAGCCTCATCAATGAGCAGTTCTTC. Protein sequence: CSASLINEQFF.

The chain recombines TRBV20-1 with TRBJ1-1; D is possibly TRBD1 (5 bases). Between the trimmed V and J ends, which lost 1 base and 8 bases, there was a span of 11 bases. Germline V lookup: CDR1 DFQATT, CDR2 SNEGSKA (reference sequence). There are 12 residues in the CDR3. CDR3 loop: CSARVKGSEAFF. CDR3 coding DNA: TGCAGTGCTAGAGTTAAGGGGTCCGAAGCTTTCTTT.

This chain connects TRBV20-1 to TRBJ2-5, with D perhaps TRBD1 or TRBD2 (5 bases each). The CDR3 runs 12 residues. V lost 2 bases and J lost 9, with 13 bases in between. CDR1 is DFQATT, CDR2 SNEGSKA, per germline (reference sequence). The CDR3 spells CSARNGAFAQYF. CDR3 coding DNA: TGCAGTGCTAGAAACGGGGCCTTTGCCCAGTACTTC.

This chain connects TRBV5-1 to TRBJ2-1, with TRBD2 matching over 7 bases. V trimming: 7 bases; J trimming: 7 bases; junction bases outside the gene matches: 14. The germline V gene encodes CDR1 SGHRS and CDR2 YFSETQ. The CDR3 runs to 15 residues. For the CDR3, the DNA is TGCGCCAGCCAAGCTCGGCGGGAGCGAGGGAATGAGCAGTTCTTC. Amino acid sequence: CASQARRERGNEQFF.

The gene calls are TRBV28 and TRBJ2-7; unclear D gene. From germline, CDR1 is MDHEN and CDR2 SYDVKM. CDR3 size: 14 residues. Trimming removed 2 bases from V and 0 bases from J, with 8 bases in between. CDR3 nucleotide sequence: TGTGCCAGCAGTTTACCGACGGTCTCCTACGAGCAGTACTTC. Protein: CASSLPTVSYEQYF.

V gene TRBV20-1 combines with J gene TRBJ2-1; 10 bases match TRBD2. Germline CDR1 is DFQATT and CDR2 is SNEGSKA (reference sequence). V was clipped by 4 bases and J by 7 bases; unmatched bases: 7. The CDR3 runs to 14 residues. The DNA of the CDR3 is TGCAGTGCTATCCTAGCGGGAGTTTCGAATGAGCAGTTCTTC. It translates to CSAILAGVSNEQFF.

In DNA, the CDR3 is TGTGCCAGCAGCTTGGTAGGGAGGATGAACACTGAAGCTTTCTTT. Its translation is CASSLVGRMNTEAFF. The chain is built from TRBV5-4 and TRBJ1-1; no definite D call. V was cut by 0 bases and J by 0 bases, with 9 bases left in between. The CDR3 spans 15 residues. Germline V gene sequence: CDR1 SGHNT, CDR2 YYREEE (reference sequence). The full variable domain, rest sourced from reference TRBV5-4 and TRBJ1-1, is ETGVTQSPTHLIKTRGQQVTLRCSSQSGHNTVSWYQQALGQGPQFIFQYYREEENGRGNFPPRFSGLQFPNYSSELNVNALELDDSALYLCASSLVGRMNTEAFFGQGTRLTVV.

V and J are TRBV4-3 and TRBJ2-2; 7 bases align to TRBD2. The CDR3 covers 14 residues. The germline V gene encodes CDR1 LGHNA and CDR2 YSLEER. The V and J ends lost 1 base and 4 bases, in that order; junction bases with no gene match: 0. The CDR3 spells CASSQGEGTGELFF. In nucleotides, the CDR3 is TGCGCCAGCAGCCAAGGGGAGGGCACCGGGGAGCTGTTTTTT.

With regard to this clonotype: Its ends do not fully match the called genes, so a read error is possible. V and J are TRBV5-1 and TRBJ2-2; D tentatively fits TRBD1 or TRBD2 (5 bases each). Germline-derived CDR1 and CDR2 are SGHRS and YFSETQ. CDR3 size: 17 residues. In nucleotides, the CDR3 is TGCGCCAGCAGCGCCCGTTTCCAGGGATCGGACACCGGGGAGCTGCTTTTT. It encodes CASSARFQGSDTGELLF.

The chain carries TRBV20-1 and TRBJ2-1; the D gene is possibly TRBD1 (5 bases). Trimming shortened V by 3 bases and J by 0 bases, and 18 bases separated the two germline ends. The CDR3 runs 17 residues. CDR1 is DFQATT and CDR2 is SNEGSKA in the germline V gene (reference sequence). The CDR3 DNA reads TGCAGTGCTAGTTTAAGGGGCGTCATTAGCTCCTACAATGAGCAGTTCTTC. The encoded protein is CSASLRGVISSYNEQFF.

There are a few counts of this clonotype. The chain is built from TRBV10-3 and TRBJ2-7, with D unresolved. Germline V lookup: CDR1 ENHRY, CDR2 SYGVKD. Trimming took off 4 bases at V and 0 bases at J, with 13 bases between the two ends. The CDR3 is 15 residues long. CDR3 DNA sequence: TGTGCCATCAGTGGTTCCGAGGATAGCTCCTACGAGCAGTACTTC. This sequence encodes CAISGSEDSSYEQYF.

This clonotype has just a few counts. Here the CDR3 reads CASSHATGGRKVEQFF. CDR3 DNA sequence: TGCGCCAGCAGCCACGCGACAGGGGGTCGCAAGGTAGAGCAGTTCTTC. V gene TRBV4-1 combines with J gene TRBJ2-1, with 9 bases aligning to TRBD1. The V and J ends lost 3 bases and 10 bases, in that order; junction bases with no gene match: 13. Looked up from germline, CDR1 is MGHRA and CDR2 is YSYEKL. The CDR3 is made up of 16 amino acids.

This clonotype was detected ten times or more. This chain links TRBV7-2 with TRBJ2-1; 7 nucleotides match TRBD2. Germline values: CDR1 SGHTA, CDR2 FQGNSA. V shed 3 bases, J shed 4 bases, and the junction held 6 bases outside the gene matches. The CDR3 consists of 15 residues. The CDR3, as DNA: TGTGCCAGCAGCTTCTTAGCGGGCTTATACAATGAGCAGTTCTTC. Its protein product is CASSFLAGLYNEQFF.

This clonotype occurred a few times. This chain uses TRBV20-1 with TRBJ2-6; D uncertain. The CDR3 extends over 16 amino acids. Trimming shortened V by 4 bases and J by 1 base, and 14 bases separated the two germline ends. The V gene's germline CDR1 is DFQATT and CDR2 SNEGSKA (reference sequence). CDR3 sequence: CSAMDTGPSGANVLTF. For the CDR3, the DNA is TGCAGTGCTATGGATACCGGGCCTTCTGGGGCCAACGTCCTGACTTTC.